The sequence of this T cell receptor beta chain was determined in a study of identical twins (dated by TCRdb to 2016 to 2017). Notes on the research overall: The study deep-sequenced TCR alpha and beta repertoires from monozygotic twins, unrelated adults of various ages and cord blood to test whether fetal clonotypes persist. Replicate twin experiments were performed at different times using different library preparation protocols to rule out contamination. What the authors observed across the whole study: Compared with coincidental sharing between unrelated individuals, out-of-frame TCR alpha sequences shared between twins showed an excess of sequences with low generation probability. Because the same donors could not be followed over many years, conclusions were based on cross-sectional statistical analysis. Fewer insertions were carried by abundant cord blood beta clonotypes; a weaker similar trend was observed in young adult naive repertoires, while no such trend was observed in memory repertoires. In monozygotic twins, recombination models systematically underestimated out-of-frame TCR alpha sharing, but the models matched the sharing seen between unrelated individuals. Zero-insertion analyses could be partly confounded by invariant T cells such as MAIT and iNKT, although diverse VJ usage argued against such confounding for most clonotypes. In beta out-of-frame sequences, excess twin sharing was weaker, because having fewer shared sequences lowered the signal-to-noise ratio.

All donors were healthy Caucasians. The twin cohort comprised three pairs of female monozygotic twins, all aged roughly 18 to 30 years. Peripheral blood mononuclear cells were the source from which RNA for the TCR libraries was isolated. From the cysteine through the phenylalanine, the CDR3 covers 11 amino acids. The read is trimmed to its CDR3 DNA, 33 bases read in frame from base 1. At the junction V is shortened by 8 bases and J by 9 bases, with 11 bases in between. This clonotype occurred a few times. The antigen it binds to is not known. Per-base quality was not reported, and no clone a single base away is much larger than it. The library was built by means of 5' RACE. Sequencer: Illumina HiSeq 2000. Template switching added a universal primer binding site, and the final cDNA carried a unique molecular identifier that allowed TCR cDNA molecules to be counted accurately. Specific primers in the conserved constant-segment region were used to synthesize first-strand cDNA for TCR alpha and beta chains. To control for contamination, each cDNA library was double barcoded with a SMART-Mk sample barcode plus Illumina barcodes. Two successive PCR steps introduced TruSeq adapter sequences along with Illumina sample barcodes. The TCR alpha and beta cDNA libraries were sequenced on the Illumina HiSeq platform using custom primers. On the authors' methods: Raw reads were processed with MiGEC to extract unique molecular identifiers, and MiXCR was used to determine CDR3 positions. Recombination models were inferred per individual with the repgenHMM and IGoR tools using an EM algorithm. Shared clonotypes were analyzed with the tcR package in R, and sharing was normalized by the product of cloneset sizes. To study raw recombination free of thymic and clonal selection effects, out-of-frame nonproductive sequences were analyzed. TCRdb trimmed the raw reads at Q25, called clones with MiXCR and kept productive beta chains. Rows are combined by CDR3 protein, so each entry shows the most common genes and DNA. In this record, the V and J calls reflect TCRdb's handling and not the investigators' own analysis. This sample has some 730,000 distinct CDR3 sequences in its table, and 15% to 20% of those were observed once. Of the sample, less than 15% is held by the ten largest clones.

The same sample was also studied in work on T cells expressing NK-cell markers. The second study reports: Eight donors provided sorted CD3+CD56+NKG2C+, CD3+CD56+NKG2C- and CD3+CD56-NKG2C+ T-cell subsets, whose TCR beta-chain repertoires were profiled. Seven of the eight sequenced donors were HCMV-seropositive and one was HCMV-seronegative. In several experiments an anti-gammadeltaTCR antibody was added to restrict sorting to alphabetaTCR-expressing T cells. For several donors, the dominant CD3+CD56+NKG2C+ clonotypes were among the top 10 CD8+ clonotypes and accounted for about 1.0-7.5% of CD8+ T cells. Those dominant clonotypes were again the most abundant among CD3+CD56-NKG2C+ cells in a few donors, at roughly 28.3-60.1%. It remained unclear whether the expanded NKG2C-expressing T cell clones were specific for HCMV antigens. The eight sequenced donors were randomly selected healthy volunteers, three men and five women. A commercial ELISA kit detecting HCMV-specific IgG in serum was used to determine HCMV serostatus. For five or six donors, unsorted PBMC were also used to sequence bulk peripheral blood T-cell repertoires. Reads were demultiplexed and grouped by UMI with MIGEC, and clonotypes were assembled and quantified with MiTCR. To exclude erroneous sequences, only TCR cDNA sequences supported by at least two reads were retained. The tcR package was used for downstream repertoire analysis, with clonotypes matched between fractions based on CDR3 nucleotide sequence plus V segment. VDJmatch was used to annotate antigen specificity against VDJdb, with one amino acid substitution in CDR3 allowed.

This chain joins TRBV12-3 or TRBV12-4 to TRBJ2-1, and possibly TRBD2, on 5 matching bases. Sequencing was done on a sample of PBMCs. The origin of this receptor is a woman under 30 in good health. The CDR3 here reads CASRGSVEQFF. The DNA sequence reads TGTGCCAGCCGAGGGTCAGTTGAGCAGTTCTTC.